This TCR beta chain was sequenced during a study of blood T cell repertoires in COVID-19. About the study: Sources were T cells, B-cell-depleted T cells, or PBMCs; the material itself was cDNA or gDNA.

Sequenced by immunoSEQ multiplex PCR; TCRdb stores in-frame clones only, minus some. The data hold approximately 150,000 clones, with roughly 84% observed a single time. Clinical histories supplied by participants themselves formed the basis of cohort assignment. Deletions cut 4 bases from V and 2 bases from J, with 18 bases between. The CDR3 spans 17 residues. Germline CDR1 reads MGHRA; CDR2 reads YSYEKL. The sample consisted of PBMCs or T cells enriched from blood (not recorded which). The rearrangement uses TRBV4-1 and TRBJ1-5; the D is unclear. This sequence was found in a man aged 50-59 years who had recovered from COVID-19. The CDR3, as DNA: TGCGCCAGCAGCCCTTCCCCCCGGGGATCGGGCAATCAGCCCCAGCATTTT. Protein sequence: CASSPSPRGSGNQPQHF.